This TCR beta chain is drawn from a study of blood T cell repertoires in COVID-19. Study-level background: Sources were T cells, B-cell-depleted T cells, or PBMCs; the material itself was cDNA or gDNA.

V dropped 6 bases and J dropped 5; count of bases not matched to a gene: 8. CDR3 length: 15 residues. In germline, CDR1 is LNHDA, CDR2 SQIVND (reference sequence). Produced via immunoSEQ multiplex PCR; TCRdb's table is partial and in-frame only. Seen here are a few hundred thousand clones, about 88% observed once, and the top ten hold approximately 0.99%. Recovery meant two consecutive negative NP/OP PCR tests, professional clearance, or resolved symptoms. Sequenced sample: PBMCs or T cells enriched from blood (not recorded which). The chain employs TRBV19 and TRBJ2-5; 11 bases agree with TRBD2. This sequence originates from a woman in her twenties or thirties who had recovered from COVID-19. This chain's CDR3 is CASSASGGPRETQYF. The CDR3, as DNA: TGTGCCAGTAGCGCTAGCGGGGGGCCCCGGGAGACCCAGTACTTC. Complete variable domain (other parts from reference TRBV19 and TRBJ2-5): DGGITQSPKYLFRKEGQNVTLSCEQNLNHDAMYWYRQDPGQGLRLIYYSQIVNDFQKGDIAEGYSVSREKKESFPLTVTSAQKNPTAFYLCASSASGGPRETQYFGPGTRLLVL.